Included here is one TCR beta chain sequence, with context. Its antigen is undetermined. V lost 4 bases, J lost 9 bases, and 22 bases lay in between. The length of the CDR3 is 15 residues. CDR1 is SGDLS, CDR2 YYNGEE, per germline. Isolated RNA was reverse transcribed into cDNA used as the sequencing template. Repertoires were generated with immunoSEQ multiplex PCR, while TCRdb's copy carries only in-frame clones and drops some. The sample shows about 42,000 clones, roughly 65% of them seen only once. The record originates from a study of CD8+ T cells in alopecia areata. General study points: Lesional scalp exceeded normal scalp in clonality, especially in alopecia totalis/universalis. Scalp and blood samples kept many expanded lesional clones throughout tofacitinib.

Documented treatment: oral pan-JAK inhibitor, 5-10 mg twice daily. Lesional scalp tissue (obtained by punch biopsy) and peripheral blood were collected from alopecia areata patients. This sequence was found in a human donor with alopecia areata. V usage is TRBV9 and J usage is TRBJ2-5; D may be TRBD2 (6 bases). The sequencing here drew on CD8+ T cells sorted from blood, taken at week 4, from a patient treated with tofacitinib. The CDR3 loop is CASSSQTGGRSSQYF. The CDR3 coding sequence is TGTGCCAGCAGCTCACAAACCGGAGGGCGGTCGTCCCAGTACTTC. Full variable domain (remainder filled in from reference TRBV9 and TRBJ2-5): DSGVTQTPKHLITATGQRVTLRCSPRSGDLSVYWYQQSLDQGLQFLIQYYNGEERAKGNILERFSAQQFPDLHSELNLSSLELGDSALYFCASSSQTGGRSSQYFGPGTRLLVL.